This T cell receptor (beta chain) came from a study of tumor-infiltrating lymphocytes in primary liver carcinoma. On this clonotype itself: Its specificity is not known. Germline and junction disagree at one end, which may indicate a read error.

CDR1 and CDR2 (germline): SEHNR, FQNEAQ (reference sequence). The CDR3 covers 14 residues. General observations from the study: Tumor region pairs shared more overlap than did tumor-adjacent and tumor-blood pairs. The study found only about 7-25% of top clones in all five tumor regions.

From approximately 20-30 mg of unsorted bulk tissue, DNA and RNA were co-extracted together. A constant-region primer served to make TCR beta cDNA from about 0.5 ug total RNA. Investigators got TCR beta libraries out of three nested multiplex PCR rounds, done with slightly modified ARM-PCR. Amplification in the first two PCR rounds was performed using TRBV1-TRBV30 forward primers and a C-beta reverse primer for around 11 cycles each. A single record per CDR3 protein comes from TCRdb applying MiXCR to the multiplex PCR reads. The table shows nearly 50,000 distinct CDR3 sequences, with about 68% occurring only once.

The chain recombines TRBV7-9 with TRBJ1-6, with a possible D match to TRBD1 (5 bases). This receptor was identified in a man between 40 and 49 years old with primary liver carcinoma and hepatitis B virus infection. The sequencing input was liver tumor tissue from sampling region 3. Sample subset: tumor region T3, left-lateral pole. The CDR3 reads CASSLSGGYSTLHF. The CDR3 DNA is TGTGCCAGCAGCTTAAGCGGGGGATATTCAACCCTCCACTTT.